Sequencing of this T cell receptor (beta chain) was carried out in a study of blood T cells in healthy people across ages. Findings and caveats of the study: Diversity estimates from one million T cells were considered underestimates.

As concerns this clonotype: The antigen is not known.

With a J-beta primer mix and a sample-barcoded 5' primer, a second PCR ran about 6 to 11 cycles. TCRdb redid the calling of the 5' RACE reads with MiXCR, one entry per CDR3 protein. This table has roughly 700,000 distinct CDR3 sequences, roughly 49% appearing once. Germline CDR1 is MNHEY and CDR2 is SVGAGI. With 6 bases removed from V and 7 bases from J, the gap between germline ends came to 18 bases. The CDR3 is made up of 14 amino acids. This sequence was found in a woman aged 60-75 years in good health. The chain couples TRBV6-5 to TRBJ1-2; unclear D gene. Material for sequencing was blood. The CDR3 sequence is CASRVLTALGGYTF. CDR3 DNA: TGTGCCAGCAGGGTCCTAACTGCTTTGGGTGGCTACACCTTC.